This T cell receptor (beta chain) is drawn from a study of shared clonotypes between healthy human individuals (dated by TCRdb to the early 2020s). Background on the whole study: The cohort comprised a couple of women and a few men aged 18 to 49 years. The study deeply sequenced blood TCR repertoires of several healthy adults to estimate repertoire size and the extent of clonotype sharing between individuals. Libraries were prepared and TCR repertoires were sequenced by different laboratories using diverse techniques, in order to increase sequencing depth and limit assay-specific biases. Between about 0.85 and 10 billion PBMCs per donor were obtained by leukapheresis. For each donor, CD4 naive and CD4 memory were each run on three plates, CD8 naive on two plates, and CD8 memory on one plate. Broader findings and caveats from the paper: Because the study included only a small number of donors, the genetic and exposure-history diversity represented was limited. Rarefaction of sorted-subset datasets indicated incomplete sequencing despite the large sequencing depth. Pairwise subsampling indicated that sequencing depth was expected to affect the degree of clonotype sharing among donors. Sharing across four donors was observed for about 4.8% of naive CD4, 3% to 4% of naive CD8, roughly 2.3% of memory CD4, and around 0.44% of memory CD8 clonotypes. Naive subsets generally had larger estimated clonotype richness than memory subsets. Compared with non-shared clonotypes, the clonotypes found in all four sorted-subset donors had higher generation probabilities. Sampling was restricted to blood, and TCR repertoires in tissues likely differ from the TCR repertoires found in blood.

Using the deep immunoSEQ assay, TCR CDR3 regions were amplified from genomic DNA by multiplex PCR. Genomic DNA extracted from each cell subset was distributed evenly over all wells of several immunoSEQ 96-well plates, and each plate served as one replicate. Each replicate PCR for sorted subsets received roughly 0.2 ug genomic DNA, equal to about 30,000 T cell genomes. Purified libraries were measured with a Qubit 3.0 fluorometer, size-checked on a Bioanalyzer 2100, and measured again with the KAPA Library Quantification kit. Each immunoSEQ 96-well plate was sequenced on its own single-read 150-cycle Illumina NextSeq 550 flow cell. The authors processed their data as follows. Because the immunoSEQ output held only junctional sequences and lacked quality scores, the filtering could not match the filtering applied to full-length reads. To assign V/J genes and CDR3, sequences were annotated against IMGT germline references using PyIR, a Python wrapper for IgBLAST v1.9. Any read was removed if the V/J assignment was weak (E-value above 1e-6), the CDR3 was missing, or the read contained stop codons, out-of-frame junctions, or ambiguous translated residues. A V3J clonotype was defined by an identical inferred V gene, J gene, and CDR3 amino acid sequence. The percentage overlap between two repertoires was calculated by dividing the number of shared unique clonotypes by the size of the smaller repertoire. Repertoire richness was assessed with RTK rarefaction, the Chao1 estimator, and Recon v2.1 estimates of unobserved clonotypes. Generation probabilities were computed with OLGA for all TCRbeta clonotypes obtained by the gDNA method from four donors. Held by TCRdb, this immuneACCESS table contains in-frame sequences only and omits some clones. Under half of the omission traces to an unresolved V gene where checked; the cause of the rest is unknown. The D gene and trimming were derived from the DNA, and the V and J assignments and clone size from that table. For this sample there are over a million clones; around 82% appear just once. Of the sample, 0.6% to 0.75% falls within the top ten clones.

The junction carries 16 bases between V and J, which are trimmed by 7 bases and 2 bases respectively. From its cysteine to its phenylalanine, the CDR3 spans 14 amino acids. Just CDR3 DNA is preserved here, 42 bases in frame from base 1. In the germline V gene, CDR1 corresponds to SGDLS and CDR2 to YYNGEE. Healthy HIV-negative adults with no recently reported acute infections or vaccinations were included as donors. Every donor was a Caucasian adult living in Nashville, Tennessee, USA. CD4+ T cells were enriched by magnetic negative selection, after which naive cells were positively selected on CD45RA and the negative fraction was taken as the memory subset. After blood collection by leukapheresis, PBMCs were isolated using Ficoll-Histopaque density gradient centrifugation and then cryopreserved in the vapor phase of liquid nitrogen. Purity and quantity of every magnetically sorted T cell population were checked by analytical flow cytometry. Each sorted fraction had its genomic DNA isolated and then quantified by UV absorbance on a Nanodrop 2000c.

In its sample, this clone was seen many times. Its antigen is still unknown. Base qualities are not at hand, and no much larger clone is one base apart. The chain is assembled from TRBV9 and TRBJ2-7; a tentative D call is TRBD2 (6 bases match). Sequencing used memory CD4+ T cells from PBMCs. In the paper's terms, the cell subset or site label means: CD45RA-negative fraction. This sequence was found in a man aged 18-30 years in good health. Some clones in this sample may be carry-over from other donors' samples. The CDR3 protein is CASPLRGSPYEQYF. Here is the DNA: TGTGCCAGCCCCCTTCGGGGGAGCCCCTACGAGCAGTACTTC.